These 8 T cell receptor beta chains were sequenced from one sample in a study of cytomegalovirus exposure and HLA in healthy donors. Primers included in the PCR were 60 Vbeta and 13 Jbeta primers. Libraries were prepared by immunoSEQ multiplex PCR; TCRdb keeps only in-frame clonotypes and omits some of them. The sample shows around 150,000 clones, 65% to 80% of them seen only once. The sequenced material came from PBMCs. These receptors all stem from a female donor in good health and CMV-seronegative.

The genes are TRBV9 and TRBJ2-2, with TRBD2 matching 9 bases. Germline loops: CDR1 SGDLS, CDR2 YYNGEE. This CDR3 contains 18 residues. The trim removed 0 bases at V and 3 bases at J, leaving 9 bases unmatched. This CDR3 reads CASSVGFSGRSDTGELFF. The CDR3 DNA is TGTGCCAGCAGCGTAGGTTTTAGCGGGAGAAGTGACACCGGGGAGCTGTTTTTT.

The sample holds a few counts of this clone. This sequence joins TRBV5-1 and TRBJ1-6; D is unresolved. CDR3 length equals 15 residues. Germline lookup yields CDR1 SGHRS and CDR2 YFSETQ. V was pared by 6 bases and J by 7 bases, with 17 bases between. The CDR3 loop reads CASKREFLVNSPLHF. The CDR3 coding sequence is TGCGCCAGCAAACGTGAGTTCTTAGTCAATTCACCCCTCCACTTT. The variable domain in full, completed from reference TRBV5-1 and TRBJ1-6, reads KAGVTQTPRYLIKTRGQQVTLSCSPISGHRSVSWYQQTPGQGLQFLFEYFSETQRNKGNFPGRFSGRQFSNSRSEMNVSTLELGDSALYLCASKREFLVNSPLHFGNGTRLTVT.

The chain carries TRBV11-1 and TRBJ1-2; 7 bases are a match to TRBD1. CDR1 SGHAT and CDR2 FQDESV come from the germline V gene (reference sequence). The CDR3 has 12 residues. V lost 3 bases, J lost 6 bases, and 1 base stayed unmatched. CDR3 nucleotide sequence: TGTGCCAGCAGCTTCGACAGGGATGGCTACACCTTC. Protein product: CASSFDRDGYTF.

CDR3 nucleotide sequence: TGTGCCAGTAGAACCCGAGGGACTAGCGGGAGTGGCAATGAGCAGTTCTTC. Its translation: CASRTRGTSGSGNEQFF. This sequence joins TRBV19 and TRBJ2-1, with 14 bases aligning to TRBD2. CDR3 size: 17 residues. Trimming removed 6 bases from V and 6 bases from J; junction bases left unmatched: 10. From germline, CDR1 is LNHDA and CDR2 SQIVND (reference sequence).

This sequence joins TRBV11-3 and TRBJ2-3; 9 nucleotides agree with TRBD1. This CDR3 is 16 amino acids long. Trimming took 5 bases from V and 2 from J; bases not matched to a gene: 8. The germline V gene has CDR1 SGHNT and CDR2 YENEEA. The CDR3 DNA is TGTGCCAGCAGCAGACGACAGGGGGAGTTCACAGATACGCAGTATTTT. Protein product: CASSRRQGEFTDTQYF.

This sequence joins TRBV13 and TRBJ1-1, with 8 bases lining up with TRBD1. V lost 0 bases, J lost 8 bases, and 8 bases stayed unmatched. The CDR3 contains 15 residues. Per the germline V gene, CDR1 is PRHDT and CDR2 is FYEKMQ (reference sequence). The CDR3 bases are TGTGCCAGCAGCTTAGGGGACAGGGTCCTTTCGGAAGCTTTCTTT. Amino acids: CASSLGDRVLSEAFF.

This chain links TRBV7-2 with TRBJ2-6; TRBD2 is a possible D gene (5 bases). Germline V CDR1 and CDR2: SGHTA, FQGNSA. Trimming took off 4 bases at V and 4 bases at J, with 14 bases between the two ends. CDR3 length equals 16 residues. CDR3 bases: TGTGCCAGCAGCTCGAGGGTGGAGGTGGGGGCCAACGTCCTGACTTTC. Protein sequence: CASSSRVEVGANVLTF. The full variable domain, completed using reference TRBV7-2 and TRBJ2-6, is GAGVSQSPSNKVTEKGKDVELRCDPISGHTALYWYRQSLGQGLEFLIYFQGNSAPDKSGLPSDRFSAERTGGSVSTLTIQRTQQEDSAVYLCASSSRVEVGANVLTFGAGSRLTVL.

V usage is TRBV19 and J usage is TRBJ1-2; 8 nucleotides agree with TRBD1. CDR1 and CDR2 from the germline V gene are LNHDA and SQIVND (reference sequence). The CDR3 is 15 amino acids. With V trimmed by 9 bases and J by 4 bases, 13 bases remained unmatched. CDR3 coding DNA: TGTGCCAGCGGACCGACAGGGGCGCGGGGCTATGGCTACACCTTC. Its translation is CASGPTGARGYGYTF.